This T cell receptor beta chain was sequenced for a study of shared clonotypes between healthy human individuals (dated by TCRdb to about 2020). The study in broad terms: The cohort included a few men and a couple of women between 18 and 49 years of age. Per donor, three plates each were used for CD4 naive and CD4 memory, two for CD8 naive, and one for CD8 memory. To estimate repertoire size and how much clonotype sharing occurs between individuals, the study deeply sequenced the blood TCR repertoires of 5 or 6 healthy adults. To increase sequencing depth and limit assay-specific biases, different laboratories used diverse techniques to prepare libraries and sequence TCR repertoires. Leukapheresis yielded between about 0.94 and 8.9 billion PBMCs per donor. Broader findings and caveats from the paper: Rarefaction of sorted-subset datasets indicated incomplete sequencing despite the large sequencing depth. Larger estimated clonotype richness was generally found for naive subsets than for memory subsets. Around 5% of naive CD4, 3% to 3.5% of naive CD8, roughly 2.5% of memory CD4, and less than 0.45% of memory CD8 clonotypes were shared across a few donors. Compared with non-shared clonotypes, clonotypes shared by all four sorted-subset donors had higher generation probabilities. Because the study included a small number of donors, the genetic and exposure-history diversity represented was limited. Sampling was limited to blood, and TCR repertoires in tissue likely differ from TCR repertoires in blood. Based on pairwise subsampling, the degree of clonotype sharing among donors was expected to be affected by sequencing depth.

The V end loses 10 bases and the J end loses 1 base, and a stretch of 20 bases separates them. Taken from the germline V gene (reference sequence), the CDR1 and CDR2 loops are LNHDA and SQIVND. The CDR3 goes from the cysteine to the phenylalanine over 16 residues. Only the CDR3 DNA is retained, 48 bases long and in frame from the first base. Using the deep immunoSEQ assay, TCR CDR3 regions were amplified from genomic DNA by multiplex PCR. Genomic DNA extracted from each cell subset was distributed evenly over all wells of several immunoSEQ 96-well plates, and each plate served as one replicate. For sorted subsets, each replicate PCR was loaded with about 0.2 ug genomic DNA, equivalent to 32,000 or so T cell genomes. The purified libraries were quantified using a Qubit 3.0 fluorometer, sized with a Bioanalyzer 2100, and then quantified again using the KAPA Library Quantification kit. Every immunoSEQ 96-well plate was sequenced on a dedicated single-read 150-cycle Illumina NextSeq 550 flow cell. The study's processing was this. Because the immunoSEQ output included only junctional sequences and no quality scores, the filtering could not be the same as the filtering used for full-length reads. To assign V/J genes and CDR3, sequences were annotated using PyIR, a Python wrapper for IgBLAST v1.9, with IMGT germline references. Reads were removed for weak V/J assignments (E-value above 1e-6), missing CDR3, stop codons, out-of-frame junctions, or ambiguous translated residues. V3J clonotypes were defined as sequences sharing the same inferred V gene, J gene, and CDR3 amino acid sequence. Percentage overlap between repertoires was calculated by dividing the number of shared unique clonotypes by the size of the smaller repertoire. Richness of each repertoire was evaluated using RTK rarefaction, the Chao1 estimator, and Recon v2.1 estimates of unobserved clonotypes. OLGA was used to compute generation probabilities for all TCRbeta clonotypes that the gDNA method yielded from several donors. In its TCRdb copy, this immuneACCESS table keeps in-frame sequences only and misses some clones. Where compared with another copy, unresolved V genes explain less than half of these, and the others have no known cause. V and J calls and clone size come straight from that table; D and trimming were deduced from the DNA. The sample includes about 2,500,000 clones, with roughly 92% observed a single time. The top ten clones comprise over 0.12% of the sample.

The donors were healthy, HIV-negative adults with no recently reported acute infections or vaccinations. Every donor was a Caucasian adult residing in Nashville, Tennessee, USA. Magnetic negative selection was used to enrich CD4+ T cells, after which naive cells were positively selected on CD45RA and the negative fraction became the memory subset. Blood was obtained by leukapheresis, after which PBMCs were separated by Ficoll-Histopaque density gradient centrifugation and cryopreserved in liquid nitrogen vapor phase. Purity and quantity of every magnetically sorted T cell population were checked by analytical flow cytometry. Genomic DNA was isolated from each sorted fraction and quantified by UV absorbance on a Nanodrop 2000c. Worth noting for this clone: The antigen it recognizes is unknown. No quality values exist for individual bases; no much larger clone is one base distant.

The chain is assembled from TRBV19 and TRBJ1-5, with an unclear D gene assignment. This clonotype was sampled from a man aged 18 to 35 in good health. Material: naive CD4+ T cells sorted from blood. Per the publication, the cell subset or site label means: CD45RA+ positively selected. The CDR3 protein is CATTTAWATSNQPQHF. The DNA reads TGTGCCACCACAACTGCCTGGGCTACAAGCAATCAGCCCCAGCATTTT.